Each of the 24 T cell receptor beta chains below was sequenced from the same sample in a study of Tregs in tolerant kidney transplant recipients. Profiled with immunoSEQ multiplex PCR; TCRdb holds only in-frame clones, not every one. The sample lists roughly 120,000 clones; about 91% were seen once. The sequenced material came from CD4+ T cells from blood. The receptors originated from a human donor in good health.

This rearrangement joins TRBV5-1 to TRBJ2-5, with TRBD1 matching 10 bases. Looked up from germline, CDR1 is SGHRS and CDR2 is YFSETQ. The CDR3 is 14 residues long. V dropped 0 bases and J dropped 5; count of bases not matched to a gene: 1. CDR3 loop: CASSLGTGGETQYF. The CDR3 nucleotides read TGCGCCAGCAGCTTGGGGACAGGGGGTGAGACCCAGTACTTC.

The rearrangement uses TRBV2 and TRBJ2-1; 9 bases are a match to TRBD2. Trimming cost V 1 base and J 15 bases; bases outside gene matches: 4. Germline-derived CDR1 and CDR2 are SNHLY and FYNNEI. The CDR3 spans 12 residues. The CDR3 sequence is CASSEEGTSRFF. The CDR3 nucleotides read TGTGCCAGCAGTGAAGAGGGGACTAGCCGGTTCTTC.

On this clone: This sample also contains other DNA sequences that code for the same CDR3. The chain couples TRBV15 to TRBJ2-7; weak D call: TRBD1 (5 bases). CDR1 is LNHNV, CDR2 YYDKDF, per germline (reference sequence). The V end lost 3 bases, the J end lost 6 bases, and 9 bases lay between the germline ends. This CDR3 spans 12 amino acids. CDR3 in DNA: TGTGCCACCAGCAGGGATAGGGGCGAGCAGTACTTC. Translation: CATSRDRGEQYF.

This chain connects TRBV5-1 to TRBJ2-1, with D perhaps matching TRBD2 (6 bases). The ends were cut back, 0 bases at V and 10 bases at J, with 11 bases in the middle. Germline lookup yields CDR1 SGHRS and CDR2 YFSETQ. CDR3 length equals 13 residues. The CDR3 sequence: CASSLAGTDEQFF. The CDR3 DNA reads TGCGCCAGCAGCTTGGCCGGGACTGACGAGCAGTTCTTC.

This rearrangement joins TRBV14 to TRBJ2-6, with D unclear. CDR1 is SGHDN, CDR2 FVKESK, per germline. Deletions cut 6 bases from V and 0 bases from J, with 9 bases between. There are 15 residues in the CDR3. CDR3 residues: CASSGKNSGANVLTF. The CDR3 region has the DNA TGTGCCAGCAGTGGCAAAAACTCTGGGGCCAACGTCCTGACTTTC.

The chain is built from TRBV5-6 and TRBJ1-2; D is possibly TRBD1 (5 bases). This CDR3 is built from 14 residues. Germline V gene sequence: CDR1 SGHDT, CDR2 YYEEEE. V was pared by 0 bases and J by 4 bases, with 10 bases between. The CDR3 region is CASSLEAGRYGYTF. The DNA of the CDR3 is TGTGCCAGCAGCTTGGAGGCGGGGCGCTATGGCTACACCTTC. Based on the CDR3 plus reference TRBV5-6 and TRBJ1-2, the full variable domain is DAGVTQSPTHLIKTRGQQVTLRCSPKSGHDTVSWYQQALGQGPQFIFQYYEEEERQRGNFPDRFSGHQFPNYSSELNVNALLLGDSALYLCASSLEAGRYGYTFGSGTRLTVV.

The chain couples TRBV6-6 to TRBJ2-1; no definite D call. The CDR3 runs to 13 residues. The ends were cut back, 7 bases at V and 0 bases at J, with 7 bases in the middle. The germline V gene encodes CDR1 MNHNY and CDR2 SVGAGI (reference sequence). This CDR3 is CASKDFSYNEQFF. The CDR3 DNA reads TGTGCCAGCAAGGATTTCTCCTACAATGAGCAGTTCTTC.

This chain connects TRBV7-8 to TRBJ1-1, with TRBD1 matching 7 bases. Germline V CDR1 and CDR2: SGHVS, FQNEAQ. V shed 3 bases and J 4 bases; nucleotides not matched to a gene: 8. The CDR3 runs 15 residues. CDR3 sequence reads: CASSLGQGVLTEAFF. CDR3 DNA: TGTGCCAGCAGCTTGGGTCAGGGGGTACTCACTGAAGCTTTCTTT.

The rearrangement joins TRBV14 to TRBJ2-7, with D perhaps TRBD1 (6 bases). Trimming left V 1 base short and J 4 bases short, with 8 bases between. The CDR3 runs to 13 residues. Per the germline V gene, CDR1 is SGHDN and CDR2 is FVKESK. This CDR3 is CASSQGQGYEQYF. The CDR3, as DNA: TGTGCCAGCAGCCAAGGGCAGGGGTACGAGCAGTACTTC. The full variable domain, completed using reference TRBV14 and TRBJ2-7, is EAGVTQFPSHSVIEKGQTVTLRCDPISGHDNLYWYRRVMGKEIKFLLHFVKESKQDESGMPNNRFLAERTGGTYSTLKVQPAELEDSGVYFCASSQGQGYEQYFGPGTRLTVT.

This clone was counted once. This sequence joins TRBV11-2 and TRBJ1-5; 7 nucleotides align to TRBD1. From germline, CDR1 is SGHAT and CDR2 FQNNGV. CDR3 length: 14 amino acids. V dropped 3 bases and J dropped 4; count of bases not matched to a gene: 3. The CDR3 sequence is CASSLTGKNQPQHF. The CDR3 DNA is TGTGCCAGCAGCTTGACAGGGAAAAATCAGCCCCAGCATTTT. The variable domain in full, with the rest retrieved from reference TRBV11-2 and TRBJ1-5, is EAGVAQSPRYKIIEKRQSVAFWCNPISGHATLYWYQQILGQGPKLLIQFQNNGVVDDSQLPKDRFSAERLKGVDSTLKIQPAKLEDSAVYLCASSLTGKNQPQHFGDGTRLSIL.

This chain joins TRBV5-6 and TRBJ1-6; D perhaps matches TRBD1 (5 bases). Germline V gene data show CDR1 as SGHDT and CDR2 as YYEEEE. The CDR3 is made up of 16 amino acids. The V end was cut by 2 bases, the J end by 0 bases, with 9 bases between. The CDR3 loop is CASSFGGSSYNSPLHF. The CDR3 DNA reads as TGTGCCAGCAGCTTCGGGGGAAGCTCCTATAATTCACCCCTCCACTTT.

This clone is a singleton in its sample. This chain links TRBV6-1 with TRBJ1-3; D might be TRBD1 (5 bases). The CDR3 runs 15 residues. Germline CDR1 and CDR2: MNHNS and SASEGT. The V gene lost 6 bases and the J gene lost 2 bases, with 14 bases spanning the gap. The CDR3 reads CASSAQGVAGNTIYF. Written as DNA, the CDR3 is TGTGCCAGCAGCGCCCAGGGAGTGGCTGGAAACACCATATATTTT.

The chain has TRBV4-2 and TRBJ2-3; possible D gene TRBD1, 6 bases. V was trimmed by 1 base and J by 4 bases, leaving 9 bases between them. CDR1 is LGHNA, CDR2 YNFKEQ, per germline. CDR3 length: 14 amino acids. CDR3 coding DNA: TGTGCCAGCAGCCAAGGGGGGCGGGCAGATACGCAGTATTTT. Translating it yields CASSQGGRADTQYF.

There are a few counts of this clone. The CDR3 bases are TGTGCCACACTTGGACGGATTAATTCACCCCTCCACTTT. Encoded protein: CATLGRINSPLHF. This chain uses TRBV10-3 with TRBJ1-6; D remains ambiguous. The CDR3 is 13 amino acids. Germline assignment: CDR1 ENHRY and CDR2 SYGVKD. Trimming took off 10 bases at V and 6 bases at J, with 13 bases between the two ends.

V usage is TRBV18 and J usage is TRBJ2-7; 10 nucleotides align to TRBD1. This CDR3 has 14 amino acids. Germline-derived CDR1 and CDR2 are KGHSH and LQKENI. V was clipped by 3 bases and J by 5 bases; unmatched bases: 4. CDR3: CASSPGTGAHEQYF. In nucleotides, the CDR3 is TGTGCCAGCTCACCGGGGACAGGGGCGCACGAGCAGTACTTC.

The V and J genes are TRBV5-5 and TRBJ1-2, with D possibly being TRBD1 (6 bases). The CDR3 spans 15 residues. Trimming took 4 bases from V and 0 from J, leaving 13 bases between them. Germline CDR1 is SGHKS and CDR2 is YYEKEE (reference sequence). The CDR3 region is CASSVTGSPNYGYTF. The DNA for the CDR3 is TGTGCCAGCAGCGTAACAGGGTCCCCTAACTATGGCTACACCTTC.

This clone was observed a single time. The chain couples TRBV2 to TRBJ2-7, with a weak D call TRBD2 (6 bases). V lost 8 bases and J 2 bases, leaving 19 bases between the germline ends. From germline, CDR1 is SNHLY and CDR2 FYNNEI. This CDR3 has 15 amino acids. The CDR3 DNA sequence: TGTGCCAGCTCCCCTTTCGTAGCGGACCCCTACGAGCAGTACTTC. Residues: CASSPFVADPYEQYF.

The V call is TRBV7-2, the J call TRBJ2-3; D gene uncertain. Germline CDR1 and CDR2: SGHTA and FQGNSA. V lost 4 bases and J lost 8, with 10 bases in between. The CDR3 length is 12 residues. The CDR3 DNA reads as TGTGCCAGCAGCTATAGTTGGGGTACGCAGTATTTT. Protein sequence: CASSYSWGTQYF.

CDR3 nucleotides: TGTGCCAGCAGCTTAGCGTCAGGCCTCGGGGTTTGGGAGGATACGCAGTATTTT. Its translation: CASSLASGLGVWEDTQYF. This rearrangement joins TRBV7-9 to TRBJ2-3; D is possibly TRBD2 (5 bases). The V end lost 0 bases, the J end lost 6 bases, and 22 bases lay between the germline ends. This CDR3 contains 18 residues. CDR1 SEHNR and CDR2 FQNEAQ come from the germline V gene (reference sequence).

This chain's CDR3 is CASSLESGTGSPLHF. DNA for the CDR3: TGTGCCAGCAGCTTAGAATCCGGGACGGGTTCACCCCTCCACTTT. The V gene is TRBV7-8, the J gene TRBJ1-6; D might be TRBD1 (5 bases). The germline V gene has CDR1 SGHVS and CDR2 FQNEAQ. The CDR3 has 15 residues. Trimming cost V 1 base and J 9 bases, with 13 bases left between them.

The V call is TRBV9, the J call TRBJ2-1; D is unclear. Per germline, CDR1 SGDLS and CDR2 YYNGEE. The CDR3 contains 13 residues. V lost 0 bases to trimming and J lost 4 bases, with 5 bases between them. In DNA form, the CDR3 reads TGTGCCAGCAGCGTAGACCAGTACAATGAGCAGTTCTTC. Its protein product is CASSVDQYNEQFF.

This clone showed up just once. V usage is TRBV5-4 and J usage is TRBJ2-1; tentative D call: TRBD2 (5 bases). The V end was cut by 3 bases, the J end by 5 bases, with 9 bases between. Germline V gene lookup returns CDR1 SGHNT and CDR2 YYREEE (reference sequence). CDR3 length: 13 residues. The CDR3 DNA reads TGTGCCAGCAGCTCGGAGGCGGACAATGAGCAGTTCTTC. It is translated as CASSSEADNEQFF. Filled out from reference TRBV5-4 and TRBJ2-1, the complete variable domain reads ETGVTQSPTHLIKTRGQQVTLRCSSQSGHNTVSWYQQALGQGPQFIFQYYREEENGRGNFPPRFSGLQFPNYSSELNVNALELDDSALYLCASSSEADNEQFFGPGTRLTVL.

CDR3 nucleotide sequence: TGCAGCGTTGAAGGACTAGCGGTTGTCACAGATACGCAGTATTTT. The encoded protein is CSVEGLAVVTDTQYF. This chain uses TRBV29-1 with TRBJ2-3, with 9 positions matching TRBD2. The CDR3 has 15 residues. Losses at the gene ends were 1 base for V and 2 bases for J; bases not matched to a gene: 4. The germline V gene encodes CDR1 SQVTM and CDR2 ANQGSEA.

This chain joins TRBV7-2 and TRBJ1-5, with D tentatively TRBD1 (6 bases). The CDR3 consists of 13 residues. The V gene lost 6 bases and the J gene lost 5 bases, with 11 bases spanning the gap. Germline values: CDR1 SGHTA, CDR2 FQGNSA. The CDR3 loop reads CASSLQGYQPQHF. CDR3 DNA: TGTGCCAGCAGTCTACAGGGATATCAGCCCCAGCATTTT.